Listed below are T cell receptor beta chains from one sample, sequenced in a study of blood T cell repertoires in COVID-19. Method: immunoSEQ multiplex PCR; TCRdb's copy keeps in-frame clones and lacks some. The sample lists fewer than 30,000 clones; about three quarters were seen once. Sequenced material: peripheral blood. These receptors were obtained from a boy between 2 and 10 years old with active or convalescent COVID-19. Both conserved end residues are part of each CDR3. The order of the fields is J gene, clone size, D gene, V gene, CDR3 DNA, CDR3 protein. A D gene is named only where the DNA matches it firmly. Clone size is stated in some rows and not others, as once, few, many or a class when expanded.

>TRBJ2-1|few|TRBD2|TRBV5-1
TGCGCCAGCAGCTTGGCCAGCGGGGTACACAATGAGCAGTTCTTC
CASSLASGVHNEQFF
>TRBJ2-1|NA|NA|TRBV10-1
TGCGCCAGCAGTGAAGGGAGCTCCTACAATGAGCAGTTCTTC
CASSEGSSYNEQFF
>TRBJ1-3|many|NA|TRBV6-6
TGTGCCAGCAGTTACATGACTTCTTCTAGGGGAAACACCATATATTTT
CASSYMTSSRGNTIYF
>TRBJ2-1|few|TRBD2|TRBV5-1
TGCGCCAGCGGACTACGAGCGGGGGGGTCTCGAGATGAGCAGTTCTTC
CASGLRAGGSRDEQFF
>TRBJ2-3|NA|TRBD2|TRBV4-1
TGCGCCAGCAGCCAAGATGCTAGCGGATCAGCTAGCACAGATACGCAGTATTTT
CASSQDASGSASTDTQYF
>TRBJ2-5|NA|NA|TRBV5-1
TGCGCCAGCAGCTCGCAGGGTTTGGAGACCCAGTACTTC
CASSSQGLETQYF
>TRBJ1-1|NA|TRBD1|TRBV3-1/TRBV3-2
TGTGCCAGCAGCCCCTCTTACAGGGGCACTGAAGCTTTCTTT
CASSPSYRGTEAFF
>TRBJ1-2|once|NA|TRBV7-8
TGTGCCAGCAGCCACGGGACTGCCGGCTACACCTTC
CASSHGTAGYTF
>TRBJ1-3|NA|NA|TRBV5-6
TGTGCCAGCAGCTTGGGGACACTCTCTGGAAACACCATATATTTT
CASSLGTLSGNTIYF
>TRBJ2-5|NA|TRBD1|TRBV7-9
TGTGCCAGCAGCTTAGAATGGACAGGGGGAGAGACCCAGTACTTC
CASSLEWTGGETQYF
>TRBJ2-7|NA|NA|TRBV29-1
TGCAGCGTTGGTGGGCAGTCCTACGAGCAGTACTTC
CSVGGQSYEQYF
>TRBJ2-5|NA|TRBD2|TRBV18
TGTGCCAGCTCCGGGACTAGCGGGGGCCAGTACTTC
CASSGTSGGQYF
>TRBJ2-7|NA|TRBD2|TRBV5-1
TGCGCCAGCAGCTTGTGGGAGGGCGACGAGCAGTACTTC
CASSLWEGDEQYF
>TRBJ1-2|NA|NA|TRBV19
TGTGCCAGTAGTATTCGGGGGGCTGGTGGCTACACCTTC
CASSIRGAGGYTF
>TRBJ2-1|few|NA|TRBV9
TGTGCCAGCAGCGTCGGCTACAATGAGCAGTTCTTC
CASSVGYNEQFF
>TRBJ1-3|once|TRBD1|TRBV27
TGTGCCAGCAGGACAGGGGGCACTGGAAACACCATATATTTT
CASRTGGTGNTIYF
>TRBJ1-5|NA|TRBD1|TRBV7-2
TGTGCCAGCAGCTACAGGGGGGATCAGCCCCAGCATTTT
CASSYRGDQPQHF
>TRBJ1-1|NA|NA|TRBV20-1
TGCAGTGCTACAGGGCACACTGAAGCTTTCTTT
CSATGHTEAFF
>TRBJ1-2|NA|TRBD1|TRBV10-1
TGCGCCAGCAGTGACGGCGCCCAGGACAGGGACTATGGCTACACCTTC
CASSDGAQDRDYGYTF
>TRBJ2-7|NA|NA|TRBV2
TGTGCCAGCAGACCGGACTTTCTAGACCGGGACGAGCAGTACTTC
CASRPDFLDRDEQYF
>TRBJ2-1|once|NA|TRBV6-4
TGTGCCAGCAGTGACTCTGACTATTCAACCTACAATGAGCAGTTCTTC
CASSDSDYSTYNEQFF
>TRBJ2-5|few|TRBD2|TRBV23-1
TGCGCCAGCAGTCACAGGGCTAGCGGGAGTGGGGACCAAGAGACCCAGTACTTC
CASSHRASGSGDQETQYF
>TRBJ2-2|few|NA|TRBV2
TGTGCCAGCAGGTTCACCGGACATAACACCGGGGAGCTGTTTTTT
CASRFTGHNTGELFF
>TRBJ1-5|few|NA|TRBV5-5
TGTGCCAGCAGCTTGGCGGGGAGCAATCAGCCCCAGCATTTT
CASSLAGSNQPQHF
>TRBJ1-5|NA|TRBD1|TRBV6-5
TGTGCCAGCAGATCGGGACAGGGGGAGAATCAGCCCCAGCATTTT
CASRSGQGENQPQHF
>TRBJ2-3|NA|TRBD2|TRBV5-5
TGTGCCAGCAGCTTGGTCCTACTAGCGGGAGGCACAGATACGCAGTATTTT
CASSLVLLAGGTDTQYF
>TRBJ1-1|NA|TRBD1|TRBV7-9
TGTGCCAGCAGCTCGACAGGGGGGCAAGAGACTGAAGCTTTCTTT
CASSSTGGQETEAFF
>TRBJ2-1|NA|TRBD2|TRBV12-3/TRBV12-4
TGTGCCAGCAGTTTGAGCGGGGTCGGGGAGCAGTTCTTC
CASSLSGVGEQFF
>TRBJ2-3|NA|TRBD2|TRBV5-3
TGTGCCAGAAGCTTGAGCCCCCCAGCGGGAGGGCCTACGCAGTATTTT
CARSLSPPAGGPTQYF
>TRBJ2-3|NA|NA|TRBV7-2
TGTGCCAGCAGCTTAGGGGGGCAGGGTACAGATACGCAGTATTTT
CASSLGGQGTDTQYF
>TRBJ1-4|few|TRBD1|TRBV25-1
TGTGCCAGCAGTGAAACGACAGGGTTGGGTGAAAAACTGTTTTTT
CASSETTGLGEKLFF
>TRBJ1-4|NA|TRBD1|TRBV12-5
TGTGCTAGTGGTCCGGGACAGGGAGCGGGTAATGAAAAACTGTTTTTT
CASGPGQGAGNEKLFF
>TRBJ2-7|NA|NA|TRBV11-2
TGTGCCAGCAGCTTAGAATTTGGGGGAGGCTACGAGCAGTACTTC
CASSLEFGGGYEQYF
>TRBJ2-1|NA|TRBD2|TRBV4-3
TGCGCCAGCAGCCAGGTAGCGGGAGGGCCGTTTGAGCAGTTCTTC
CASSQVAGGPFEQFF
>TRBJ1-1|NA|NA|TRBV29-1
TGCAGCGCTCTCAGGGTCGGAGCTTTCTTT
CSALRVGAFF
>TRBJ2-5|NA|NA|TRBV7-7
TGTGCTAGCAGCCCAGGGATAGAGACCCAGTACTTC
CASSPGIETQYF
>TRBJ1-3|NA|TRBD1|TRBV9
TGTGCCAGCAGCGTAGCGGGACAGGGGCGCTCTGGAAACACCATATATTTT
CASSVAGQGRSGNTIYF
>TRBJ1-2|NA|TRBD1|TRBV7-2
TGTGCCAGCAGCTTAGCCCTGGACAGGGGGCGAACTGGCTACACCTTC
CASSLALDRGRTGYTF
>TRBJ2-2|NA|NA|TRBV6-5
TGTGCCAGCAGGGGGAGCGCGAACACCGGGGAGCTGTTTTTT
CASRGSANTGELFF
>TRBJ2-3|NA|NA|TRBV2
TGTGCCAGCATCACAGGCTACGGCACAGATACGCAGTATTTT
CASITGYGTDTQYF